The 9 T cell receptor beta chains listed next were all sequenced from one sample in a study of technical replicates of blood from several donors. This table comes from immunoSEQ multiplex PCR, and its TCRdb copy is limited to in-frame clones, with some not included. The data hold about 16,000 clones, with 86% observed a single time. What was sequenced was PBMCs. The receptors here all came from a human donor in good health.

The chain recombines TRBV5-6 with TRBJ2-7; weak D call: TRBD2 (6 bases). The germline CDR1 and CDR2 sequences are SGHDT and YYEEEE. Trimming removed 2 bases at V and 2 bases at J, with 14 bases between. The CDR3 runs to 15 residues. CDR3 region: CASSFPSSGPYEQYF. The CDR3 nucleotides are TGTGCCAGCAGCTTTCCCAGTAGCGGCCCCTACGAGCAGTACTTC.

This chain joins TRBV7-9 and TRBJ2-5; tentatively, D is TRBD2 (5 bases). Trimming cost V 1 base and J 4 bases, with 19 bases left between them. The CDR3 is 17 amino acids. The germline V gene encodes CDR1 SEHNR and CDR2 FQNEAQ (reference sequence). The CDR3 nucleotides read TGTGCCAGCAGCTTAGGTGGGAGTCAAATCGTCGGAGAGACCCAGTACTTC. Translated, it gives CASSLGGSQIVGETQYF.

This clone was seen just once. The chain is built from TRBV27 and TRBJ2-7, with 9 bases fitting TRBD1. CDR3 length equals 14 residues. CDR1 is MNHEY and CDR2 is SMNVEV in the germline V gene (reference sequence). The J segment lost 2 bases and the V segment lost 4 bases, leaving 3 bases of the junction unmatched. Here the CDR3 reads CASSSGQGAYEQYF. The CDR3 DNA follows: TGTGCCAGCAGTTCGGGACAGGGCGCCTACGAGCAGTACTTC.

This chain links TRBV19 with TRBJ2-2; 7 bases map to TRBD2. Germline V gene lookup returns CDR1 LNHDA and CDR2 SQIVND (reference sequence). The J segment lost 1 base and the V segment lost 7 bases, leaving 6 bases of the junction unmatched. The CDR3 spans 15 residues. CDR3 residues: CASKGSSGNTGELFF. The CDR3 DNA sequence: TGTGCCAGTAAGGGCTCTAGCGGGAACACCGGGGAGCTGTTTTTT.

The rearrangement joins TRBV7-3 to TRBJ2-7, with a tentative D call TRBD2 (6 bases). V was cut by 5 bases and J by 2 bases, with 13 bases left in between. The germline V gene has CDR1 SGHTA and CDR2 FQGTGA. The CDR3 covers 14 residues. The CDR3 coding sequence is TGTGCCAGCAGCATATACTCGGGGGCCTACGAGCAGTACTTC. The encoded protein is CASSIYSGAYEQYF.

The chain carries TRBV6-1 and TRBJ1-5; D may be TRBD1 (5 bases). The germline V gene encodes CDR1 MNHNS and CDR2 SASEGT. The CDR3 is 14 amino acids. V was pared by 0 bases and J by 6 bases, with 9 bases between. The CDR3 sequence: CASSEAQRGQPQHF. The CDR3 region has the DNA TGTGCCAGCAGTGAAGCGCAAAGGGGTCAGCCCCAGCATTTT.

This chain uses TRBV5-6 with TRBJ2-2, with no clear D. Germline CDR1 is SGHDT and CDR2 is YYEEEE. The CDR3 spans 14 residues. V lost 0 bases and J 2 bases, leaving 5 bases between the germline ends. The CDR3 coding sequence is TGTGCCAGCAGCTTGGGTCATAACACCGGGGAGCTGTTTTTT. It encodes CASSLGHNTGELFF.

The chain employs TRBV7-2 and TRBJ2-1, with 7 nucleotides matching TRBD1. Germline loops: CDR1 SGHTA, CDR2 FQGNSA. CDR3 length: 16 amino acids. V was pared by 0 bases and J by 4 bases, with 6 bases of the junction left unmatched. CDR3 in DNA: TGTGCCAGCAGCTTAGCGCGAAGGGACAGATACAATGAGCAGTTCTTC. It is translated as CASSLARRDRYNEQFF.

The chain recombines TRBV29-1 with TRBJ2-1, with TRBD2 as a possible D gene (6 bases). The ends were cut back, 7 bases at V and 9 bases at J, with 22 bases in the middle. In germline, CDR1 is SQVTM, CDR2 ANQGSEA. This CDR3 has 14 residues. The CDR3 is CSARAESHGGEQFF. The CDR3 region has the DNA TGCAGCGCCCGAGCGGAATCCCACGGGGGTGAGCAGTTCTTC.